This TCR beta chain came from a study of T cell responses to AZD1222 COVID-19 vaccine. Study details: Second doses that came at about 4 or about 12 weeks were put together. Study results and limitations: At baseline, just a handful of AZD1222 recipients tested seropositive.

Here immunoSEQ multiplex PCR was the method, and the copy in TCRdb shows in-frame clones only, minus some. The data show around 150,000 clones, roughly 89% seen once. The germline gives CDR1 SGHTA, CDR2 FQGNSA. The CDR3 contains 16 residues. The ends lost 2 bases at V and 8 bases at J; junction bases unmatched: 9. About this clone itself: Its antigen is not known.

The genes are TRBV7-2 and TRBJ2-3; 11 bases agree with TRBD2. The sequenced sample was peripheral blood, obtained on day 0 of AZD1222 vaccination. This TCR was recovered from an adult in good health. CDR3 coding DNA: TGTGCCAGCAGCTTAATGACTAGCGGGGTTGGAGGTACGCAGTATTTT. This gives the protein CASSLMTSGVGGTQYF.